The 15 T cell receptor beta chains presented below share a single source sample, sequenced in a study of response to subunit inactivated influenza vaccine. TCRdb itself ran the RT-PCR reads through MiXCR, one entry per CDR3 protein. The sample holds about half a million distinct CDR3 sequences, 7.5% to 8.5% seen once. The material was PBMCs from blood, obtained about 24 months after vaccination. Every receptor here comes from a man aged 50 to 75 who received an inactivated influenza vaccine.

This clonotype occurred many times. The genes are TRBV7-3 and TRBJ2-1; 14 nucleotides agree with TRBD2. The CDR3 has 15 amino acids. Germline-derived CDR1 and CDR2 are SGHTA and FQGTGA. Trimming at V came to 4 bases and at J to 7 bases, leaving 3 bases not matched to a gene. The chain's CDR3 is CASSWGTSGSNEQFF. The DNA for the CDR3 is TGTGCCAGCAGCTGGGGGACTAGCGGGAGTAATGAGCAGTTCTTC.

This clonotype occurred many times. The CDR3 DNA reads as TGTGCCACCAGCACAAGGGGAAAGTCCAACCGCGCCAAAAACATTCAGTACTTC. Translating gives CATSTRGKSNRAKNIQYF. V usage is TRBV15 and J usage is TRBJ2-4, with a weak D call TRBD1 (5 bases). Trimming left V 4 bases short and J 1 base short, with 20 bases between. Germline V gives CDR1 LNHNV, CDR2 YYDKDF (reference sequence). This CDR3 comprises 18 residues.

The CDR3 here is CALMGLASSSYNEQFF. The CDR3, as DNA: TGTGCCTTAATGGGACTAGCCTCCAGCTCCTACAATGAGCAGTTCTTC. The V call is TRBV30, the J call TRBJ2-1; 9 bases agree with TRBD2. V trimming: 7 bases; J trimming: 0 bases; junction bases outside the gene matches: 10. CDR3 length: 16 residues. Per the germline V gene, CDR1 is GTSNPN and CDR2 is SVGIG (reference sequence).

The CDR3 reads CASSPPEGYEQYF. The CDR3 DNA follows: TGTGCCAGCAGTCCCCCCGAGGGTTACGAGCAGTACTTC. The chain carries TRBV6-1 and TRBJ2-7; D may be TRBD2 (5 bases). Looked up from germline, CDR1 is MNHNS and CDR2 is SASEGT. The germline V and J ends were trimmed by 5 bases and 4 bases, with 12 bases remaining between them. The CDR3 runs to 13 residues.

There are many counts of this clonotype. The chain uses TRBV20-1 and TRBJ2-7; TRBD1 aligns across 7 bases. Per the germline V gene, CDR1 is DFQATT and CDR2 is SNEGSKA (reference sequence). V was pared by 6 bases and J by 2 bases, with 7 bases of the junction left unmatched. This CDR3 region has 13 residues. The CDR3 region has the DNA TGCAGTGCAGATACAGGGGCCGCCTACGAGCAGTACTTC. It is translated as CSADTGAAYEQYF.

This chain uses TRBV20-1 with TRBJ1-3; TRBD1 is a possible D gene (5 bases). Trimming cost V 5 bases and J 0 bases, with 11 bases left between them. The CDR3 covers 14 residues. In germline, CDR1 is DFQATT, CDR2 SNEGSKA (reference sequence). CDR3 nucleotides: TGCAGTGCTCCCGTCGGGGGCTCTGGAAACACCATATATTTT. Encoded protein: CSAPVGGSGNTIYF.

The chain couples TRBV6-5 to TRBJ1-5; D is unclear. V dropped 2 bases and J dropped 7 bases, with 9 bases sitting between them. CDR3 length: 13 amino acids. Germline loops: CDR1 MNHEY, CDR2 SVGAGI. CDR3 coding DNA: TGTGCCAGCAGTTACGGCGGGTTCCAGCCCCAGCATTTT. Translating it yields CASSYGGFQPQHF.

This clonotype turned up a few times. The chain employs TRBV5-6 and TRBJ2-5; 9 bases are a match to TRBD1. J lost 5 bases, V lost 4 bases, and 6 bases had no gene match. The CDR3 has 14 residues. CDR1 and CDR2 from the germline V gene are SGHDT and YYEEEE. In DNA form, the CDR3 reads TGTGCCAGCAGCACCTATGACAGGGGGGAGACCCAGTACTTC. Translating gives CASSTYDRGETQYF.

The CDR3 reads CSVAGRETQYF. CDR3 coding DNA: TGCAGCGTTGCCGGCCGAGAGACCCAGTACTTC. The gene calls are TRBV29-1 and TRBJ2-5; D is undetermined. Trimming removed 4 bases from V and 4 bases from J, with 7 bases in between. The germline gives CDR1 SQVTM, CDR2 ANQGSEA. The CDR3 consists of 11 residues.

Of note for this clonotype: This may stem from a read error, because a much larger clone lies one nucleotide away. The CDR3 region has the DNA TGTGCCAGCAGCTCACGGAACAATGAGCAGCTCTTC. It codes for CASSSRNNEQLF. This chain links TRBV7-2 with TRBJ2-1, with D unresolved. CDR3 length: 12 residues. Germline assignment: CDR1 SGHTA and CDR2 FQGNSA.

This clonotype turned up a few times. The chain recombines TRBV3-1 with TRBJ2-1; 11 bases map to TRBD2. Germline V gives CDR1 LGHDT, CDR2 YNNKEL (reference sequence). There are 19 residues in the CDR3. Trimming took 4 bases from V and 4 from J; bases not matched to a gene: 15. The CDR3 here is CASSPTLQLTSGEYNEQFF. CDR3 sequence (DNA): TGTGCCAGCAGCCCTACCCTCCAACTGACTAGCGGGGAGTACAATGAGCAGTTCTTC.

This clonotype was counted a few times. The chain combines TRBV5-1 with TRBJ2-7; 7 bases align to TRBD2. There are 17 residues in the CDR3. Germline CDR1 reads SGHRS; CDR2 reads YFSETQ. V lost 0 bases to trimming and J lost 4 bases; unmatched junction nucleotides: 13. CDR3 amino acids: CASSLGHRLASMYEQYF. The CDR3 region has the DNA TGCGCCAGCAGCTTGGGGCACCGACTAGCCTCAATGTACGAGCAGTACTTC.

V usage is TRBV7-6 and J usage is TRBJ2-1, with D perhaps TRBD2 (6 bases). There are 16 residues in the CDR3. Germline-derived CDR1 and CDR2 are SGHVS and FNYEAQ. Trimming took 4 bases from V and 7 from J, leaving 20 bases between them. CDR3 sequence (DNA): TGTGCCAGCAGCTCGTCTTTCGGGAGTGGTGGAAATGAGCAGTTCTTC. It codes for CASSSSFGSGGNEQFF.

This clonotype has more than one count but fewer than ten. This chain uses TRBV20-1 with TRBJ2-7, with 8 bases lining up with TRBD1. Germline lookup yields CDR1 DFQATT and CDR2 SNEGSKA (reference sequence). This CDR3 spans 14 amino acids. After removal of 6 bases from V and 1 base from J, the junction contained 8 bases not matched to a gene. DNA for the CDR3: TGCAGTGCAACCGACAGGGGTAGTTCCTACGAGCAGTACTTC. As protein: CSATDRGSSYEQYF.

V and J are TRBV12-3 or TRBV12-4 and TRBJ1-4, with a possible D match to TRBD1 (5 bases). The V and J ends lost 6 bases and 3 bases respectively, with 17 bases between them. There are 16 residues in the CDR3. Here the CDR3 reads CASSPVQGVANEKLFF. The CDR3 coding sequence is TGTGCCAGCAGCCCGGTCCAGGGAGTAGCTAATGAAAAACTGTTTTTT.